What follows are 20 T cell receptor beta chains derived from one specimen sequenced in a study of memory CD4+ T cells and cytomegalovirus serostatus. The data were produced by immunoSEQ multiplex PCR, yet TCRdb's version contains in-frame clones alone and is incomplete. The sample shows some 56,000 clones, around 76% of them seen only once. Single viable CD3+CD4+CD8-CD45RO+ cells were sorted as the memory CD4+ T cells. Sequencing used memory CD4+ T cells from blood. The receptors here all came from an adult in good health and CMV-seronegative.

V and J are TRBV2 and TRBJ2-1, with TRBD2 identical over 8 bases. V lost 7 bases and J lost 3; bases outside the gene matches: 8. The CDR3 runs to 15 residues. From germline, CDR1 is SNHLY and CDR2 FYNNEI. CDR3 protein: CASNFRGGIYNEQFF. The CDR3 DNA reads as TGTGCCAGCAATTTCCGGGGGGGTATCTACAATGAGCAGTTCTTC.

The V call is TRBV6-5, the J call TRBJ1-1; D possibly corresponds to TRBD1 (5 bases). Trimming shortened V by 6 bases and J by 2 bases, and 13 bases separated the two germline ends. The germline V gene has CDR1 MNHEY and CDR2 SVGAGI. The CDR3 extends over 14 amino acids. For the CDR3, the DNA is TGTGCCAGCAGATCCGGGACGGAAAACACTGAAGCTTTCTTT. Its protein product is CASRSGTENTEAFF.

The chain employs TRBV12-1 and TRBJ2-6; the table assigns TRBD1, which was not confirmed against the DNA. TRBV12-1 is an annotated pseudogene. The CDR3 runs 18 residues. In DNA, the CDR3 is TGTGCCAGCAGCTCCGCCGGACAGCTGGTCTTTGGGGCCAACGTCCTGACTTTC. Its translation is CASSSAGQLVFGANVLTF.

The chain is built from TRBV5-4 and TRBJ2-7; 7 bases line up with TRBD1. The trim removed 4 bases at V and 5 bases at J, leaving 9 bases unmatched. The CDR3 runs to 14 residues. The germline CDR1 and CDR2 sequences are SGHNT and YYREEE (reference sequence). The CDR3 loop reads CASSPSGGSHEQYF. The CDR3 DNA reads TGTGCCAGCAGCCCTTCAGGGGGATCCCACGAGCAGTACTTC.

The chain employs TRBV5-6 and TRBJ2-5; D perhaps matches TRBD2 (7 bases). Trimming shortened V by 4 bases and J by 5 bases, and 18 bases separated the two germline ends. Germline assignment: CDR1 SGHDT and CDR2 YYEEEE. The CDR3 length is 15 residues. The CDR3 region has the DNA TGTGCCAGCAGCCGTTTTTCGGGGGGCGGGGAGACCCAGTACTTC. This encodes CASSRFSGGGETQYF.

The V gene is TRBV10-3, the J gene TRBJ2-2; D is undetermined. This CDR3 is 13 amino acids long. Trimming stripped 6 bases from V and 3 bases from J, with 8 bases between. Germline lookup yields CDR1 ENHRY and CDR2 SYGVKD. CDR3 loop: CAIRSGYTGELFF. The CDR3 DNA follows: TGTGCCATCAGATCCGGGTACACCGGGGAGCTGTTTTTT.

The chain joins TRBV9 to TRBJ2-4; TRBD2 agrees at 9 bases. Germline trimming cut 4 bases from V and 7 bases from J; bases unmatched to any gene: 15. CDR1 and CDR2 (germline): SGDLS, YYNGEE. The CDR3 has 17 amino acids. DNA for the CDR3: TGTGCCAGCAGCCCCCGAGGCAGGGCGGGGGGGCCTAACATTCAGTACTTC. Translation gives CASSPRGRAGGPNIQYF.

V gene TRBV7-6 combines with J gene TRBJ2-5, with D possibly being TRBD1 or TRBD2 (5 bases each). CDR1 SGHVS and CDR2 FNYEAQ come from the germline V gene. Trimming left V 3 bases short and J 5 bases short, with 10 bases between. The CDR3 length is 13 residues. CDR3 region: CASSLRGLETQYF. The CDR3 nucleotides are TGTGCCAGCAGCTTGAGGGGTTTGGAGACCCAGTACTTC.

This rearrangement joins TRBV7-9 to TRBJ1-5; tentatively, D is TRBD1 (5 bases). V shed 1 base and J shed 0 bases, with 7 bases lying between them. Germline-derived CDR1 and CDR2 are SEHNR and FQNEAQ (reference sequence). The CDR3 totals 15 residues. CDR3 protein: CASSLGQSSNQPQHF. In DNA, the CDR3 is TGTGCCAGCAGCTTAGGACAGAGTAGCAATCAGCCCCAGCATTTT. Together with reference TRBV7-9 and TRBJ1-5, the CDR3 gives the full variable domain: DTGVSQNPRHKITKRGQNVTFRCDPISEHNRLYWYRQTLGQGPEFLTYFQNEAQLEKSRLLSDRFSAERPKGSFSTLEIQRTEQGDSAMYLCASSLGQSSNQPQHFGDGTRLSIL.

The V and J genes are TRBV29-1 and TRBJ1-2; D is perhaps TRBD1 (6 bases). CDR1 SQVTM and CDR2 ANQGSEA come from the germline V gene. V dropped 5 bases and J dropped 8 bases, with 12 bases sitting between them. This CDR3 is built from 11 residues. The CDR3 DNA sequence: TGCAGCGTTAACAGGGCTGGGGGCTACACCTTC. It encodes CSVNRAGGYTF.

The chain combines TRBV7-2 with TRBJ2-1, with D tentatively TRBD1 or TRBD2 (5 bases each). Trimming removed 3 bases at V and 16 bases at J, with 13 bases between. The CDR3 is 11 residues long. CDR1 and CDR2 (germline): SGHTA, FQGNSA. The CDR3 spells CASSLGRVSFF. The CDR3 DNA sequence: TGTGCCAGCAGCTTGGGACGGGTGTCCTTCTTC.

This clone was found a few times. This chain connects TRBV7-9 to TRBJ2-5; 10 positions agree with TRBD2. With V trimmed by 6 bases and J by 4 bases, 5 bases remained unmatched. CDR1 and CDR2 (germline): SEHNR, FQNEAQ (reference sequence). The CDR3 has 14 residues. CDR3 region: CASSQRGGLETQYF. The CDR3 DNA sequence: TGTGCCAGCAGTCAGCGGGGGGGACTAGAGACCCAGTACTTC.

The chain recombines TRBV21-1 with TRBJ1-5; TRBD1, the D gene given by the table, was not confirmed from the DNA. TRBV21-1 is reported as a pseudogene. This CDR3 comprises 17 residues. In nucleotides, the CDR3 is TGTGCCAGCAGTCCGGGACAGGGGGCCCCTAGCAATCAGCCCCAGCATTTT. This gives the protein CASSPGQGAPSNQPQHF.

The chain joins TRBV20-1 to TRBJ2-3; D ambiguous. There are 11 residues in the CDR3. The germline V gene has CDR1 DFQATT and CDR2 SNEGSKA (reference sequence). Trimming removed 0 bases from V and 5 bases from J, with 3 bases in between. The DNA of the CDR3 is TGCAGTGCTAGAGATAGAGATACGCAGTATTTT. It codes for CSARDRDTQYF.

This clone was detected once. The genes are TRBV7-3 and TRBJ2-5, with TRBD2 matching over 8 bases. Trimming removed 5 bases from V and 2 bases from J; junction bases left unmatched: 13. The CDR3 length is 17 residues. Germline assignment: CDR1 SGHTA and CDR2 FQGTGA. The CDR3 DNA reads as TGTGCCAGCAGCCGCGCGGGGCGGGGGGCCTTACAAGAGACCCAGTACTTC. This gives the protein CASSRAGRGALQETQYF. The complete variable domain, with remaining parts taken from reference TRBV7-3 and TRBJ2-5, reads GAGVSQTPSNKVTEKGKYVELRCDPISGHTALYWYRQSLGQGPEFLIYFQGTGAADDSGLPNDRFFAVRPEGSVSTLKIQRTERGDSAVYLCASSRAGRGALQETQYFGPGTRLLVL.

This chain links TRBV6-5 with TRBJ1-1; D may be TRBD1 (5 bases). V was trimmed by 5 bases and J by 1 base, leaving 8 bases between them. Germline CDR1 and CDR2: MNHEY and SVGAGI. The CDR3 extends over 13 amino acids. The chain's CDR3 is CASSRQPNTEAFF. In DNA, the CDR3 is TGTGCCAGCAGTCGACAGCCGAACACTGAAGCTTTCTTT.

V is TRBV7-9 and J is TRBJ2-3; D is tentatively TRBD1 or TRBD2 (5 bases each). Trimming took 1 base from V and 5 from J, leaving 22 bases between them. CDR3 length equals 18 residues. Germline-derived CDR1 and CDR2 are SEHNR and FQNEAQ (reference sequence). DNA of the CDR3: TGTGCCAGCAGCTTAGTTAGGGGTGGGGCGTTCGGGAAAGATACGCAGTATTTT. This sequence encodes CASSLVRGGAFGKDTQYF.

The V and J genes are TRBV7-2 and TRBJ2-5, with no clear D. V gave up 0 bases and J gave up 5 bases, with 10 bases separating them. The CDR3 length is 14 residues. Germline CDR1 is SGHTA and CDR2 is FQGNSA. Here the CDR3 reads CASSLALGLETQYF. Here the CDR3 DNA reads TGTGCCAGCAGCTTAGCGTTGGGTTTGGAGACCCAGTACTTC. Filled out from reference TRBV7-2 and TRBJ2-5, the complete variable domain reads GAGVSQSPSNKVTEKGKDVELRCDPISGHTALYWYRQSLGQGLEFLIYFQGNSAPDKSGLPSDRFSAERTGGSVSTLTIQRTQQEDSAVYLCASSLALGLETQYFGPGTRLLVL.

J is TRBJ1-4 and V is TRBV30; 7 bases are a match to TRBD1. The junction had 11 bases not matched to a gene; V was cut back by 5 bases and J by 5 bases. Germline V gives CDR1 GTSNPN, CDR2 SVGIG (reference sequence). This CDR3 is built from 15 residues. CDR3 nucleotides: TGTGCCTGGGGCACCACCGGGACAGAGAATGAAAAACTGTTTTTT. Encoded protein: CAWGTTGTENEKLFF.

This chain's CDR3 is CASSFGGNTYEQYF. For the CDR3, the DNA is TGTGCCAGCAGTTTCGGGGGGAACACCTACGAGCAGTACTTC. J is TRBJ2-7 and V is TRBV28; 7 nucleotides agree with TRBD2. Germline lookup yields CDR1 MDHEN and CDR2 SYDVKM. V was pared by 3 bases and J by 2 bases, with 4 bases of the junction left unmatched. The CDR3 runs 14 residues.